This T cell receptor delta chain was obtained from a study of γδ T cells in repeated Plasmodium falciparum infection. Study background: Samples were taken at baseline, before some infections, and 21 days after each. Study-level results: The Malian cohort came from a small rural village of predominantly one ethnic group. Compared with Australian children, Malian Vdelta2-negative repertoires seemed more clonal, less diverse, less shared.

Gammadelta T cells were flow-sorted from PBMC into Vgamma9/Vdelta2+ and Vdelta2-negative populations for bulk analysis. Of note for this clone: Its matching antigen is unknown. A single base is all that separates this from a far larger clone, so a read error is likely.

The CDR3 runs 19 residues. V lost 3 bases and J lost 4; bases outside the gene matches: 16. Germline CDR1 and CDR2: GEAIGNYY and EKD. TCRdb repeated clone calling on the multiplex PCR reads with CATT. The repertoire holds 70,000 to 95,000 delta-chain clones, with 1.4% as singletons. This sequence was found in a pool of human donors (malaria-infected and uninfected, not separated). Sequenced input: gamma-delta T cells from blood. The gene calls are TRDV2 and TRDJ1; 13 bases match TRDD3. The J gene, missing from TCRdb, was assigned here through DNA to germline matching. CDR3 DNA: TGTGCCTGTGACTCTGTGGCTACTGGGGGATACGAGGTGAACGATAAACTCATCTTT. It is translated as CACDSVATGGYEVNDKLIF.